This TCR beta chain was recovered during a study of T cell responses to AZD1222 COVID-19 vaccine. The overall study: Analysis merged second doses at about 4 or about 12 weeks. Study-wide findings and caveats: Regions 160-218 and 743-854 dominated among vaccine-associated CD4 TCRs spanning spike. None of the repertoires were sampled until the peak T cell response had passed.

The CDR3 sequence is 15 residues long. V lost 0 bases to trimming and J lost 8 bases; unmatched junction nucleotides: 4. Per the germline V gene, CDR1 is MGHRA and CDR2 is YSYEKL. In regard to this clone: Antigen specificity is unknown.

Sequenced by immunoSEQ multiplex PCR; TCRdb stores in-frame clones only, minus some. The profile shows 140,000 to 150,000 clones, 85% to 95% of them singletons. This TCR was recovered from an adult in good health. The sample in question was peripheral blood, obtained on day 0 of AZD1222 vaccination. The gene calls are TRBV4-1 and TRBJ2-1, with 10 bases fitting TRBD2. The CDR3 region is CASSQEAGGLDEQFF. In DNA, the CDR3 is TGCGCCAGCAGCCAAGAAGCGGGGGGGCTTGATGAGCAGTTCTTC.